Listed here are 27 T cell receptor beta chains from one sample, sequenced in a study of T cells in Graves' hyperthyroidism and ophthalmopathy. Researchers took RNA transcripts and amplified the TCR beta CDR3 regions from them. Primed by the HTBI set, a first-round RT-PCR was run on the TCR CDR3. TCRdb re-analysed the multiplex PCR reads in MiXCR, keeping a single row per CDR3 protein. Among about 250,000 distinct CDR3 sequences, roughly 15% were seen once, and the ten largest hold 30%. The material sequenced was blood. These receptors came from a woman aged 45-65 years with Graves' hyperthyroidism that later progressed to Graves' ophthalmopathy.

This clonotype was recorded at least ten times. CDR3 coding DNA: TGTGCCAGCAGTTTGGGGGCCTCCGATGAGCAGTTCTTC. This codes for CASSLGASDEQFF. The J gene is TRBJ2-1, the V gene TRBV28; the D gene is possibly TRBD1 (6 bases). The V end was cut by 3 bases, the J end by 8 bases, with 11 bases between. Germline V gives CDR1 MDHEN, CDR2 SYDVKM. The CDR3 length is 13 residues.

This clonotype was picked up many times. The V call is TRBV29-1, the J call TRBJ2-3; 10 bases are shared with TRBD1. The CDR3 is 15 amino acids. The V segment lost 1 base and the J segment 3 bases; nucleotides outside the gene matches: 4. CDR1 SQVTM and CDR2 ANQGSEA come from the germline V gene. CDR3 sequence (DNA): TGCAGCGTTGAAGGGGACAGGGGTTGGACAGATACGCAGTATTTT. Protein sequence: CSVEGDRGWTDTQYF.

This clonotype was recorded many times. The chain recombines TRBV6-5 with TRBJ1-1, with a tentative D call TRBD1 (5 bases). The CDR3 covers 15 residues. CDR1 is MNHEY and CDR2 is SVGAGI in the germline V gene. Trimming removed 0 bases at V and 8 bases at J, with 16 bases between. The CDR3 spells CASSYSSQGRGEAFF. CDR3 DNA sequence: TGTGCCAGCAGTTACTCGAGCCAGGGTCGGGGGGAAGCTTTCTTT.

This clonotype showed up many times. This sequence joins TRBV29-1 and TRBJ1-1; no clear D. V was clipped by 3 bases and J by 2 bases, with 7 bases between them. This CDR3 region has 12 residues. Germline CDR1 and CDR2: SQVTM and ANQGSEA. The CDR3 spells CSVEPSNTEAFF. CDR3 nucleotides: TGCAGCGTTGAGCCGAGTAACACTGAAGCTTTCTTT.

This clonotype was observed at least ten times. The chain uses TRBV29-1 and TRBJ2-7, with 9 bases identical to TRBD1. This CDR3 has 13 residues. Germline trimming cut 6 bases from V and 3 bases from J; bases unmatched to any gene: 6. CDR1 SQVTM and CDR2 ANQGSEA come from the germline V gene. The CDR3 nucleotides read TGCAGCGTGACCCGGGACAGGGTCTACGAGCAGTACTTC. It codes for CSVTRDRVYEQYF.

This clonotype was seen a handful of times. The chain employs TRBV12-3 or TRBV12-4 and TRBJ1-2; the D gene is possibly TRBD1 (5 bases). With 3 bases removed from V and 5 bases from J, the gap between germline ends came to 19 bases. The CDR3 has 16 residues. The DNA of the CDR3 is TGTGCCAGCAGTTTCGTAGGAGGGGCGGACCTATATGGCTACACCTTC. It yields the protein CASSFVGGADLYGYTF.

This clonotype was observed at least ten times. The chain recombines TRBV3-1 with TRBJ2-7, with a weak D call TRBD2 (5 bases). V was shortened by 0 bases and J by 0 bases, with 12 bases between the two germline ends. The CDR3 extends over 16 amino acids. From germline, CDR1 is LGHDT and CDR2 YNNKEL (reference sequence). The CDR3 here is CASSQDLTGVSYEQYF. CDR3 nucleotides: TGTGCCAGCAGCCAAGATCTTACCGGGGTCTCCTACGAGCAGTACTTC.

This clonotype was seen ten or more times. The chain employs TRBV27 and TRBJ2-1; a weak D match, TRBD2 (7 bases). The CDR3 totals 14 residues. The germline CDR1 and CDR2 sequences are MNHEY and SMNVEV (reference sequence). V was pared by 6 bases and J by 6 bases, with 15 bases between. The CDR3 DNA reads TGTGCCAGCAGCCGGGGGGAGGGGGGCAATGAGCAGTTCTTC. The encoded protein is CASSRGEGGNEQFF.

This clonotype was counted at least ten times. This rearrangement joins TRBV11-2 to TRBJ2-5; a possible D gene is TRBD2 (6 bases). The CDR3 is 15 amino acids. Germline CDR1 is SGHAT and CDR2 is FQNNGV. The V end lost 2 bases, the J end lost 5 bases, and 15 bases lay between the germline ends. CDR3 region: CASSLKLAGRETQYF. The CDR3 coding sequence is TGTGCCAGCAGCTTAAAACTAGCAGGGAGGGAGACCCAGTACTTC. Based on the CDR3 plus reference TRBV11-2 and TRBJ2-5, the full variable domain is EAGVAQSPRYKIIEKRQSVAFWCNPISGHATLYWYQQILGQGPKLLIQFQNNGVVDDSQLPKDRFSAERLKGVDSTLKIQPAKLEDSAVYLCASSLKLAGRETQYFGPGTRLLVL.

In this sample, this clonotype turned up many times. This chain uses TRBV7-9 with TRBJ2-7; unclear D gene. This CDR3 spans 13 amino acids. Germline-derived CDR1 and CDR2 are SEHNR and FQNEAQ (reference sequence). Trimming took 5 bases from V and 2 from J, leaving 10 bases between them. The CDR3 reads CASSHTDTYEQYF. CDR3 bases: TGTGCCAGCAGCCACACCGACACCTACGAGCAGTACTTC.

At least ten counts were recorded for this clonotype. This CDR3 is CASSLLTSGQETQYF. CDR3 DNA sequence: TGCGCCAGCAGCTTGCTGACTAGCGGCCAAGAGACCCAGTACTTC. The gene calls are TRBV5-1 and TRBJ2-5; TRBD2 aligns across 9 bases. V lost 1 base, J lost 1 base, and 2 bases stayed unmatched. The CDR3 length is 15 residues. The germline V gene has CDR1 SGHRS and CDR2 YFSETQ.

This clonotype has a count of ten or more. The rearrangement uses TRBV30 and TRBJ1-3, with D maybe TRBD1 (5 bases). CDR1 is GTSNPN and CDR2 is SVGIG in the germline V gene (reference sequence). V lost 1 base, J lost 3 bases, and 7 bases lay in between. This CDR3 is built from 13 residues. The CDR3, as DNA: TGTGCCTGGAGTGCAGGGAATGGAAACACCATATATTTT. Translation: CAWSAGNGNTIYF. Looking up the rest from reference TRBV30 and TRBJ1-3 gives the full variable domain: SQTIHQWPATLVQPVGSPLSLECTVEGTSNPNLYWYRQAAGRGLQLLFYSVGIGQISSEVPQNLSASRPQDRQFILSSKKLLLSDSGFYLCAWSAGNGNTIYFGEGSWLTVV.

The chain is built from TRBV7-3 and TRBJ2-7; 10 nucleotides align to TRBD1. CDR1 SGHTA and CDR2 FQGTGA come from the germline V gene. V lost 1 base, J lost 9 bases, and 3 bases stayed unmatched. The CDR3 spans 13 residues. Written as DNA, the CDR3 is TGTGCCAGCAGCTTAAGACAGGGGGCCAGGCAGTACTTC. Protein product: CASSLRQGARQYF. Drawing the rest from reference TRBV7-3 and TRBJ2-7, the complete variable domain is GAGVSQTPSNKVTEKGKYVELRCDPISGHTALYWYRQSLGQGPEFLIYFQGTGAADDSGLPNDRFFAVRPEGSVSTLKIQRTERGDSAVYLCASSLRQGARQYFGPGTRLTVT.

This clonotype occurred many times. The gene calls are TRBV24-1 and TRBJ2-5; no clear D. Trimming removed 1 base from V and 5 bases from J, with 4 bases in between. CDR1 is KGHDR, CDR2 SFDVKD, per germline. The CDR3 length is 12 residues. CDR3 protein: CATSDLWETQYF. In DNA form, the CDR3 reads TGTGCCACCAGTGATTTATGGGAGACCCAGTACTTC.

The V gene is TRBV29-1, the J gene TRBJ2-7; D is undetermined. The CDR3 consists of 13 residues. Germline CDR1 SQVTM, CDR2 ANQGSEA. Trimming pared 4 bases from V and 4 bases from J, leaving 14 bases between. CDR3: CSVVFSTSYEQYF. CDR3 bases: TGCAGCGTTGTGTTTAGTACTTCGTACGAGCAGTACTTC.

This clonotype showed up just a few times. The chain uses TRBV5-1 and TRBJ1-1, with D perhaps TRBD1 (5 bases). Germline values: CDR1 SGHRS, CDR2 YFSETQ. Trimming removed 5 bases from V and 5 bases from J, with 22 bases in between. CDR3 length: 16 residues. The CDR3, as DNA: TGCGCCAGCAGTCTTACAGGCTCATGGGGGAGTACTGAAGCTTTCTTT. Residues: CASSLTGSWGSTEAFF.

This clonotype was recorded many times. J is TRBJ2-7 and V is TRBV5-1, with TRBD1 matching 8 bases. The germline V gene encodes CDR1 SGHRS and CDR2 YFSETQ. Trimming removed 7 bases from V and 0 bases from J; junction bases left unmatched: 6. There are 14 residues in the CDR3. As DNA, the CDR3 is TGCGCCAGCGGGGCAGGGGGCTTCTCCTACGAGCAGTACTTC. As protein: CASGAGGFSYEQYF.

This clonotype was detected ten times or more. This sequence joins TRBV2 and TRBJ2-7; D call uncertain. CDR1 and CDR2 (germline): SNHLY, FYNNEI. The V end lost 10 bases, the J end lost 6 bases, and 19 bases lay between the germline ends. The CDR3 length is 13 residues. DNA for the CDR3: TGTGCCACCAAAGCTAGAGTGGAGTCCGAGCAGTACTTC. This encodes CATKARVESEQYF.

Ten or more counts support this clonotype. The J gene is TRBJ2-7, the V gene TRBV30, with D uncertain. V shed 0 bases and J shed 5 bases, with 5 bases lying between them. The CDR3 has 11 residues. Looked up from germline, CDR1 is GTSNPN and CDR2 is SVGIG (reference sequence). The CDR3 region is CAWSVSNEQYF. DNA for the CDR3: TGTGCCTGGAGTGTGAGCAACGAGCAGTACTTC.

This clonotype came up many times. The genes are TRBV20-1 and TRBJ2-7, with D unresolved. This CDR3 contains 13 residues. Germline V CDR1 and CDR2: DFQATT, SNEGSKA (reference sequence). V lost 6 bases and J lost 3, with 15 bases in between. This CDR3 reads CSAPSDWGYEQYF. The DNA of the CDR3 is TGCAGTGCCCCCTCCGACTGGGGCTACGAGCAGTACTTC.

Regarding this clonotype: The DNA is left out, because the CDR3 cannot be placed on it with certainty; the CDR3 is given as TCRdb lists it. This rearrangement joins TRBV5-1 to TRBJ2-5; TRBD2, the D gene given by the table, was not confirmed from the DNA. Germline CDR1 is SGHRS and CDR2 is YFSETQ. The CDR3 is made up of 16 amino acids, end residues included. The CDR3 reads CASKLGTSSFLETQYF.

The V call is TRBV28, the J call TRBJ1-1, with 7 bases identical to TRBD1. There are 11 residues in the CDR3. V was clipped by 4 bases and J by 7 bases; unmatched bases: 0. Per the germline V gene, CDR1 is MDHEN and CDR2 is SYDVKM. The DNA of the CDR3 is TGTGCCAGCAGTTACAGGGGTGAAGCTTTCTTT. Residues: CASSYRGEAFF.

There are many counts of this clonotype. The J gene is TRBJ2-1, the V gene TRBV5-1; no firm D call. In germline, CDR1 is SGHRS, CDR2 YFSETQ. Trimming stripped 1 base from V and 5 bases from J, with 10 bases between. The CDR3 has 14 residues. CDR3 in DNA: TGCGCCAGCAGCTTGTTCGTCAGCGACAATGAGCAGTTCTTC. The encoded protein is CASSLFVSDNEQFF.

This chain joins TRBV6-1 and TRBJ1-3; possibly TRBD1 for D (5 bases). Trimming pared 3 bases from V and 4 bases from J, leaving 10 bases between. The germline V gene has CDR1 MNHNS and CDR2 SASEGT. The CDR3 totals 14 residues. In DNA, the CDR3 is TGTGCCAGCAGTGATTTCTACAGGGGAAACACCATATATTTT. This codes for CASSDFYRGNTIYF.

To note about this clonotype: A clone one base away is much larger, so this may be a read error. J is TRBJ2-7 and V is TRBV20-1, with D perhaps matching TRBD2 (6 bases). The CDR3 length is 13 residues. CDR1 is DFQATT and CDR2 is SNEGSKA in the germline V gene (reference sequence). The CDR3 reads CSVAETGTRERYF. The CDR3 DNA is TGCAGTGTCGCTGAGACGGGGACTCGCGAGCGGTACTTC.

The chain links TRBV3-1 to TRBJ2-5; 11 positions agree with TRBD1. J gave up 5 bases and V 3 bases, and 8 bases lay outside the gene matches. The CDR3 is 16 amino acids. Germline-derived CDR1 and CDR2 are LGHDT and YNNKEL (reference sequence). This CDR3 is CASSHTGQGGLETQYF. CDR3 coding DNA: TGTGCCAGCAGCCACACGGGACAGGGGGGTTTGGAGACCCAGTACTTC.

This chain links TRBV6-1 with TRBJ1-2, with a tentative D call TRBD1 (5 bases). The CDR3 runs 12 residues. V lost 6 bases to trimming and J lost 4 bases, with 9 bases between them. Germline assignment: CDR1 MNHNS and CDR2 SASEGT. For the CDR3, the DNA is TGTGCCAGCAGACAGGACCGCTATGGCTACACCTTC. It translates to CASRQDRYGYTF.